This TCR beta chain appears in the sequencing data of a study of OX40 agonist ivuxolimab in advanced cancers. The CDR3 length is 16 residues. The V gene lost 4 bases and the J gene lost 0 bases, with 13 bases spanning the gap. CDR1 and CDR2 (germline): SEHNR, FQNEAQ (reference sequence). The protocol was immunoSEQ multiplex PCR, while the TCRdb copy is restricted to in-frame clones and leaves out a portion. The sample includes 70,000 to 95,000 clones, more than 75% of them seen just once. Note on this clone: What it recognizes is unknown.

Study-level results: On average, CD8+ T cells showed a greater number of expanded clones than CD4+.

Blood specimens came from baseline, cycle 4 day 1, and cycle 7 day 1. Material: CD4+ or CD8+ T cells sorted from blood, obtained in a trial of the OX40 agonist ivuxolimab. The chain has TRBV7-9 and TRBJ1-3; D is undetermined. The origin of this receptor is an adult with an advanced solid tumor such as melanoma, head and neck, liver or kidney cancer. This CDR3 is CASSSLATTSGNTIYF. For the CDR3, the DNA is TGTGCCAGCAGCTCCCTCGCGACGACCTCTGGAAACACCATATATTTT.